The rows below give T cell receptor beta chains drawn from one sample of a study of shared clonotypes between healthy human individuals. Only in-frame clones appear in the TCRdb table, and some are missing; sequencing was by immunoSEQ multiplex PCR. The table records approximately 940,000 clones, 70% to 85% of them present only once. The sample consisted of memory CD4+ T cells sorted from blood. These receptor sequences come from a young man in good health. Both conserved end residues are part of each CDR3. A D gene is named only where the DNA matches it firmly. Clone size is shown for a subset of rows, as once, few, many or a class of expanded clone.

D gene | clone size | J gene | V gene | CDR3 protein | CDR3 DNA
TRBD2 | NA | TRBJ2-3 | TRBV5-1 | CASSLGSSGRAVDTQYF | TGCGCCAGCAGCTTGGGATCGAGCGGGAGGGCCGTAGATACGCAGTATTTT
NA | few | TRBJ2-3 | TRBV30 | CACHQAESSTDTQYF | TGTGCCTGCCACCAAGCCGAATCTAGCACAGATACGCAGTATTTT
TRBD1 | NA | TRBJ1-1 | TRBV30 | CAWSNRGIVEAFF | TGTGCCTGGAGTAACAGGGGAATAGTTGAAGCTTTCTTT
TRBD2 | NA | TRBJ2-3 | TRBV2 | CASKSSSGNTDTQYF | TGTGCCAGCAAATCGTCTAGCGGTAACACAGATACGCAGTATTTT
TRBD1 | NA | TRBJ2-1 | TRBV5-6 | CASRAINRGPYNEQFF | TGTGCCAGCCGGGCGATTAACAGGGGGCCCTACAATGAGCAGTTCTTC
NA | NA | TRBJ2-3 | TRBV7-3 | CASSQGPGAGGDTQYF | TGTGCCAGCAGCCAAGGTCCGGGGGCCGGTGGAGATACGCAGTATTTT
TRBD1 | few | TRBJ1-2 | TRBV9 | CASSPQTGTNYGYTF | TGTGCCAGCAGCCCCCAGACAGGGACCAACTATGGCTACACCTTC
TRBD1 | few | TRBJ1-3 | TRBV6-6 | CASSYLGTGSNTIYF | TGTGCCAGCAGTTACTTGGGGACAGGGTCGAACACCATATATTTT
NA | NA | TRBJ2-1 | TRBV11-2 | CASSTGTEAYNEQFF | TGTGCCAGCAGCACCGGGACGGAGGCTTACAATGAGCAGTTCTTC
TRBD1 | NA | TRBJ2-7 | TRBV5-6 | CASSQTGIGEQYF | TGTGCCAGCAGCCAGACAGGGATCGGCGAGCAGTACTTC
NA | NA | TRBJ2-3 | TRBV19 | CASSRKPGSETDTQYF | TGTGCCAGTAGTAGAAAACCGGGAAGTGAGACAGATACGCAGTATTTT
TRBD1 | NA | TRBJ2-7 | TRBV28 | CASSSDTGAAEQYF | TGTGCCAGCAGTTCCGATACAGGGGCAGCCGAGCAGTACTTC
TRBD2 | NA | TRBJ2-7 | TRBV28 | CASSSAGGSYEQYF | TGTGCCAGCAGTTCCGCGGGGGGCTCCTACGAGCAGTACTTC
NA | NA | TRBJ2-7 | TRBV18 | CASSTGYEQYF | TGTGCCAGCTCAACAGGGTACGAGCAGTACTTC
TRBD2 | NA | TRBJ2-2 | TRBV6-5 | CATQRGTKNTGELFF | TGTGCCACCCAAAGAGGGACTAAAAACACCGGGGAGCTGTTTTTT
TRBD1 | few | TRBJ2-7 | TRBV14 | CASSQGTGSTYEQYF | TGTGCCAGCAGCCAAGGGACAGGAAGCACCTACGAGCAGTACTTC
NA | NA | TRBJ2-4 | TRBV19 | CASAALAKNIQYF | TGTGCCAGCGCCGCACTAGCCAAAAACATTCAGTACTTC
NA | few | TRBJ2-2 | TRBV13 | CASRGRATGELFF | TGTGCCAGCAGAGGCAGGGCCACCGGGGAGCTGTTTTTT
NA | NA | TRBJ2-5 | TRBV5-1 | CASKPTAGQETQYF | TGCGCCAGCAAACCGACGGCCGGGCAAGAGACCCAGTACTTC
NA | NA | TRBJ1-4 | TRBV5-1 | CASSPTAYGEKLFF | TGCGCCAGCAGCCCCACAGCTTATGGCGAAAAACTGTTTTTT
NA | once | TRBJ1-1 | TRBV10-3 | CAIRRGGGSEAFF | TGTGCCATCAGGCGGGGCGGTGGGTCGGAAGCTTTCTTT
NA | few | TRBJ1-6 | TRBV28 | CASSFGATVSTSPLHF | TGTGCCAGCAGTTTTGGTGCGACAGTGAGTACTTCACCCCTCCACTTT
NA | NA | TRBJ1-5 | TRBV21-1 | CASSKGGANQPQHF | TGTGCCAGCAGCAAAGGGGGGGCGAATCAGCCCCAGCATTTT
NA | NA | TRBJ2-1 | TRBV5-4 | CASSFFPNEQFF | TGTGCCAGCAGCTTTTTCCCCAATGAGCAGTTCTTC
NA | NA | TRBJ2-3 | TRBV5-1 | CASSFGETTDTQYF | TGCGCCAGCAGCTTCGGAGAGACCACAGATACGCAGTATTTT
NA | NA | TRBJ2-2 | TRBV5-1 | CASEYSGELFF | TGCGCCAGCGAGTACAGCGGGGAGCTGTTTTTT
TRBD1 | NA | TRBJ2-6 | TRBV5-4 | CASSPGTGGARGANVLTF | TGTGCCAGCAGTCCAGGGACAGGGGGCGCGAGAGGGGCCAACGTCCTGACTTTC
NA | NA | TRBJ1-4 | TRBV4-3 | CASSQEASRTNEKLFF | TGCGCCAGCAGCCAAGAGGCAAGCAGAACTAATGAAAAACTGTTTTTT
NA | NA | TRBJ1-2 | TRBV5-4 | CASSFPGNGYGYTF | TGTGCCAGCAGCTTTCCAGGGAACGGCTATGGCTACACCTTC
TRBD1 | NA | TRBJ2-7 | TRBV6-5 | CASSLRTGTYEQYF | TGTGCCAGCAGTCTAAGGACAGGGACTTACGAGCAGTACTTC
TRBD1 | few | TRBJ2-7 | TRBV14 | CASSLTGGNEQYF | TGTGCCAGCAGCTTAACAGGGGGCAACGAGCAGTACTTC
NA | NA | TRBJ2-3 | TRBV9 | CASSEWVTDTQYF | TGTGCCAGCAGCGAGTGGGTAACAGATACGCAGTATTTT
TRBD2 | NA | TRBJ2-3 | TRBV11-2 | CASRSKSGGSTDTQYF | TGTGCCAGCAGATCCAAGTCGGGAGGGAGCACAGATACGCAGTATTTT
TRBD1 | NA | TRBJ2-3 | TRBV5-6 | CASSDDRGRTDTQYF | TGTGCCAGCAGCGACGACAGGGGGCGCACAGATACGCAGTATTTT
NA | NA | TRBJ2-7 | TRBV19 | CASSEPSGGSLYEQYF | TGTGCCAGTAGTGAACCTTCAGGGGGGAGCCTATACGAGCAGTACTTC
TRBD1 | NA | TRBJ1-4 | TRBV30 | CAWSTGGTREKLFF | TGTGCCTGGAGTACAGGGGGCACTAGGGAAAAACTGTTTTTT
NA | NA | TRBJ2-2 | TRBV18 | CASSPQGNTGELFF | TGTGCCAGCTCACCCCAGGGGAACACCGGGGAGCTGTTTTTT
TRBD1 | NA | TRBJ1-2 | TRBV6-1 | CAGIEMGQSTPYTF | TGTGCCGGCATAGAAATGGGACAGTCGACTCCCTACACCTTC
TRBD2 | NA | TRBJ2-5 | TRBV18 | CASSQPGTIQETQYF | TGTGCCAGCTCACAACCCGGGACTATACAAGAGACCCAGTACTTC
NA | NA | TRBJ2-7 | TRBV6-6 | CASSPTSGYSYEQYF | TGTGCCAGCAGCCCCACTTCCGGGTACTCCTACGAGCAGTACTTC
TRBD1 | NA | TRBJ2-7 | TRBV4-1 | CASSQGPRGLTDEQYF | TGCGCCAGCAGCCAAGGCCCCAGGGGGCTTACGGACGAGCAGTACTTC
NA | NA | TRBJ1-6 | TRBV6-1 | CASSIGFQESPLHF | TGTGCCAGCAGTATCGGATTTCAGGAATCACCCCTCCACTTT
NA | NA | TRBJ1-4 | TRBV25-1 | CASSESKVKNEKLFF | TGTGCCAGCAGTGAATCCAAGGTTAAGAATGAAAAACTGTTTTTT
TRBD2 | NA | TRBJ2-5 | TRBV19 | CASRPGTSVSQETQYF | TGTGCCAGTAGGCCCGGGACTAGCGTCAGTCAAGAGACCCAGTACTTC
NA | once | TRBJ1-5 | TRBV30 | CAWTQGGNQPQHF | TGTGCCTGGACCCAGGGAGGTAATCAGCCCCAGCATTTT
NA | NA | TRBJ1-1 | TRBV7-2 | CASRHRNMNTEAFF | TGTGCCAGCAGGCACAGAAACATGAACACTGAAGCTTTCTTT
TRBD2 | NA | TRBJ2-3 | TRBV5-4 | CASSLVSGTDTQYF | TGTGCCAGCAGCTTGGTTAGCGGGACAGATACGCAGTATTTT
NA | NA | TRBJ2-7 | TRBV10-3 | CAISERLTHEQYF | TGTGCCATCAGTGAGAGGCTGACCCACGAGCAGTACTTC
NA | NA | TRBJ2-2 | TRBV7-3 | CASSPTGTASTGELFF | TGTGCCAGCAGCCCGACCGGGACGGCGTCGACCGGGGAGCTGTTTTTT